Below, one T cell receptor (beta chain) is given with its context. Its antigen is unidentified. The data belong to a study of graft-versus-host responses after intestinal transplantation. Study information: Tacrolimus and steroids were given for 3 to 4 years to all recipients after anti-thymocyte globulin induction.

The germline gives CDR1 LGHNA, CDR2 YNFKEQ. The ends were cut back, 1 base at V and 0 bases at J, with 13 bases in the middle. The CDR3 runs to 16 residues. Sequencing used immunoSEQ multiplex PCR; TCRdb keeps in-frame clones, though not all of them. The sample includes fewer than 95,000 clones, less than 95% of them seen just once. Study-level results: When patients had graft-donor T cell macrochimerism, their allografts held high graft-versus-host to host-versus-graft clonal ratios. GvH clone levels peaked in circulation, and this peak was associated with early post-transplant HvG declines. GvH clones turned up in recipient marrow; some had shown up first in ileum or blood.

The sequence was collected from a human donor who was the organ donor for an intestinal transplant. The J gene is TRBJ2-7, the V gene TRBV4-2, with D maybe TRBD2 (6 bases). The sequences come from unstimulated CD8+ T cells sorted from spleen or lymph node cells, collected before transplant. CDR3 sequence: CASSQGRDLGSYEQYF. CDR3 in DNA: TGTGCCAGCAGCCAAGGACGGGACTTGGGCTCCTACGAGCAGTACTTC.